This T cell receptor (beta chain) is drawn from a study of T cells in Graves' hyperthyroidism and ophthalmopathy. This CDR3 comprises 14 residues. The V gene's germline CDR1 is WSHSY and CDR2 SAAADI. J lost 8 bases, V lost 3 bases, and 6 bases had no gene match. Investigators excluded patients with uncontrolled infection, other autoimmune disease, pregnancy or lactation. This clonotype was seen a handful of times. The investigators amplified TCR beta CDR3 regions from RNA transcripts. Carried out on the TCR CDR3, a first-round RT-PCR used the HTBI primer set. TCRdb reprocessed the multiplex PCR reads with MiXCR, giving one entry per CDR3 protein. Here the sample spans about 740,000 distinct CDR3 sequences, about 15% being singletons.

The sample comprised blood. This sequence was found in a woman younger than 35 with Graves' hyperthyroidism. The chain joins TRBV10-2 to TRBJ1-4, with TRBD1 matching 7 bases. DNA for the CDR3: TGCGCCAGCAGTGAAAGGGGGCGAGGAGAAAAACTGTTTTTT. As protein: CASSERGRGEKLFF.